This record covers a single T cell receptor beta chain. Its specificity is not known. Method: immunoSEQ multiplex PCR; TCRdb's copy keeps in-frame clones and lacks some. Of roughly 70,000 clones detected, roughly 92% appear once; the ten largest clones hold roughly 2.7%. The sample comes from a study of PD-1 blockade in classical Hodgkin lymphoma. CDR3 length: 14 residues. The V end lost 1 base, the J end lost 1 base, and 7 bases lay between the germline ends. Study results and limitations: Reported findings placed baseline TCR diversity lower in newly diagnosed patients (compared with healthy donors). Repertoires differed for reasons still undefined, possibly disease activity or prior therapy.

Time point of the sample: newly diagnosed, previously untreated cHL patient sample. Untreated, newly diagnosed classical Hodgkin lymphoma PBMCs served for comparison. The sequenced sample consisted of peripheral blood mononuclear cells (PBMCs). The chain employs TRBV23-1 and TRBJ2-5; D ambiguous. TRBV23-1 is an open reading frame, and its role is uncertain. This sequence originates from a human donor with classical Hodgkin lymphoma. The CDR3: CASSQFPPQETQYF. The CDR3 bases are TGCGCCAGCAGTCAATTCCCCCCCCAAGAGACCCAGTACTTC.